Listed here are 15 T cell receptor beta chains from one sample, sequenced in a study of blood T cell repertoires in COVID-19. Libraries were prepared by immunoSEQ multiplex PCR; TCRdb keeps only in-frame clonotypes and omits some of them. The profile shows 310,000 or so clones, more than 70% of them singletons. The sample was peripheral blood. The origin of the receptors is a man younger than 35 who had recovered from COVID-19.

The chain has TRBV29-1 and TRBJ1-1; unclear D gene. The V gene lost 4 bases and the J gene lost 5 bases, with 17 bases spanning the gap. The CDR3 extends over 14 amino acids. Germline V CDR1 and CDR2: SQVTM, ANQGSEA. CDR3 DNA: TGCAGCGTTGTCCTCGGGGTAGCTGGGACTGAAGCTTTCTTT. It encodes CSVVLGVAGTEAFF.

The V and J genes are TRBV4-2 and TRBJ2-2, with TRBD2 matching over 11 bases. The germline V gene encodes CDR1 LGHNA and CDR2 YNFKEQ. CDR3 length: 17 residues. V was clipped by 2 bases and J by 1 base; unmatched bases: 3. The CDR3 coding sequence is TGTGCCAGCAGCCAAACCGGACTAGCGGGGAACACCGGGGAGCTGTTTTTT. Its protein is CASSQTGLAGNTGELFF.

This sequence joins TRBV6-5 and TRBJ1-1; D perhaps matches TRBD1 (6 bases). Germline V gives CDR1 MNHEY, CDR2 SVGAGI. CDR3 length: 15 amino acids. The V end was cut by 6 bases, the J end by 4 bases, with 18 bases between. Here the CDR3 DNA reads TGTGCCAGCAGCTCCATGACAGGCGCTCTCACTGAAGCTTTCTTT. Amino acid sequence: CASSSMTGALTEAFF.

This chain joins TRBV7-9 and TRBJ1-5; D not resolved. Trimming pared 1 base from V and 3 bases from J, leaving 7 bases between. CDR1 and CDR2 from the germline V gene are SEHNR and FQNEAQ (reference sequence). This CDR3 has 14 amino acids. CDR3: CASSLGSTNQPQHF. CDR3 nucleotide sequence: TGTGCCAGCAGCTTAGGGAGTACCAATCAGCCCCAGCATTTT.

Only a few counts were recorded for this clone. The chain recombines TRBV2 with TRBJ1-6; D not certain. CDR3 length equals 16 residues. V was clipped by 3 bases and J by 4 bases, with 13 bases between them. Germline V lookup: CDR1 SNHLY, CDR2 FYNNEI. The DNA for the CDR3 is TGTGCCAGCAGTGAGGCTGTTGGTTTGTATAATTCACCCCTCCACTTT. Translating gives CASSEAVGLYNSPLHF. The complete variable domain, with remaining parts taken from reference TRBV2 and TRBJ1-6, reads EPEVTQTPSHQVTQMGQEVILRCVPISNHLYFYWYRQILGQKVEFLVSFYNNEISEKSEIFDDQFSVERPDGSNFTLKIRSTKLEDSAMYFCASSEAVGLYNSPLHFGNGTRLTVT.

The V gene is TRBV18, the J gene TRBJ2-2, with 10 bases fitting TRBD2. The CDR3 covers 17 residues. The germline V gene encodes CDR1 KGHSH and CDR2 LQKENI. Germline trimming cut 3 bases from V and 2 bases from J; bases unmatched to any gene: 6. CDR3 protein: CASSPRTSGENTGELFF. The CDR3 nucleotides are TGTGCCAGCTCACCCAGGACTAGCGGAGAAAACACCGGGGAGCTGTTTTTT.

This clone has a single count. The chain employs TRBV9 and TRBJ1-2; TRBD1 agrees at 8 bases. Per the germline V gene, CDR1 is SGDLS and CDR2 is YYNGEE. This CDR3 contains 14 residues. The ends lost 3 bases at V and 7 bases at J; junction bases unmatched: 8. For the CDR3, the DNA is TGTGCCAGCAGCGCTTCGACAGGGGTTAGTGGCTACACCTTC. It translates to CASSASTGVSGYTF.

This chain joins TRBV6-5 and TRBJ2-2, with 7 bases aligning to TRBD1. Trimming took 8 bases from V and 2 from J; bases not matched to a gene: 8. Germline loops: CDR1 MNHEY, CDR2 SVGAGI. CDR3 size: 15 residues. CDR3 coding DNA: TGTGCCAGCGTCCGGACAGGCCCTAACACCGGGGAGCTGTTTTTT. Its translation is CASVRTGPNTGELFF.

This clone was observed once. The chain recombines TRBV14 with TRBJ2-7; TRBD2 aligns across 7 bases. In germline, CDR1 is SGHDN, CDR2 FVKESK. The CDR3 length is 17 residues. Trimming at V came to 1 base and at J to 1 base, leaving 10 bases not matched to a gene. Here the CDR3 reads CASSQGFGAGVSYEQYF. For the CDR3, the DNA is TGTGCCAGCAGCCAAGGTTTCGGGGCGGGAGTTTCCTACGAGCAGTACTTC.

The chain combines TRBV9 with TRBJ1-3; 7 bases agree with TRBD1. CDR1 and CDR2 (germline): SGDLS, YYNGEE. The ends lost 4 bases at V and 0 bases at J; junction bases unmatched: 7. The CDR3 consists of 16 residues. The CDR3 DNA reads TGTGCCAGCAGCCCCGGGACAGTGACCTCTGGAAACACCATATATTTT. Protein product: CASSPGTVTSGNTIYF.

This clone was seen a handful of times. The chain has TRBV2 and TRBJ2-7; 10 bases are a match to TRBD1. This CDR3 contains 15 residues. Per the germline V gene, CDR1 is SNHLY and CDR2 is FYNNEI. V was clipped by 7 bases and J by 2 bases; unmatched bases: 8. For the CDR3, the DNA is TGTGCCAGCACCAAAGGACAGGGGGGCACCTACGAGCAGTACTTC. Protein sequence: CASTKGQGGTYEQYF.

The rearrangement joins TRBV3-1 (or the pseudogene TRBV3-2) to TRBJ1-1, with a tentative D call TRBD1 (5 bases). The V gene's germline CDR1 is LGHDT and CDR2 YNNKEL (reference sequence). The CDR3 extends over 15 amino acids. Trimming took 5 bases from V and 0 from J, leaving 13 bases between them. DNA of the CDR3: TGTGCCAGCAGCTGGGGCAGAAACATGAACACTGAAGCTTTCTTT. It is translated as CASSWGRNMNTEAFF.

This chain joins TRBV29-1 and TRBJ2-7; TRBD1 matches at 7 bases. With 7 bases clipped from V and 5 bases from J, the junction kept 5 bases outside the gene matches. Germline V gives CDR1 SQVTM, CDR2 ANQGSEA. The CDR3 extends over 11 amino acids. The CDR3 bases are TGCAGCGCCCGGACAGGTCACGAGCAGTACTTC. Amino acid sequence: CSARTGHEQYF.

V is TRBV11-3 and J is TRBJ2-2; 7 bases are shared with TRBD2. Germline-derived CDR1 and CDR2 are SGHNT and YENEEA. After removal of 4 bases from V and 7 bases from J, the junction contained 0 bases not matched to a gene. The CDR3 extends over 12 amino acids. The CDR3 coding sequence is TGTGCCAGCAGCTCTAGCGGCGGGGAGCTGTTTTTT. It encodes CASSSSGGELFF.

This chain's CDR3 is CASSSTPMNTEAFF. CDR3 bases: TGTGCCAGCAGCTCCACACCCATGAACACTGAAGCTTTCTTT. The rearrangement links TRBV7-8 to TRBJ1-1; D uncertain. The CDR3 loop spans 14 amino acids. CDR1 and CDR2 (germline): SGHVS, FQNEAQ. Trimming took 4 bases from V and 0 from J, leaving 9 bases between them.